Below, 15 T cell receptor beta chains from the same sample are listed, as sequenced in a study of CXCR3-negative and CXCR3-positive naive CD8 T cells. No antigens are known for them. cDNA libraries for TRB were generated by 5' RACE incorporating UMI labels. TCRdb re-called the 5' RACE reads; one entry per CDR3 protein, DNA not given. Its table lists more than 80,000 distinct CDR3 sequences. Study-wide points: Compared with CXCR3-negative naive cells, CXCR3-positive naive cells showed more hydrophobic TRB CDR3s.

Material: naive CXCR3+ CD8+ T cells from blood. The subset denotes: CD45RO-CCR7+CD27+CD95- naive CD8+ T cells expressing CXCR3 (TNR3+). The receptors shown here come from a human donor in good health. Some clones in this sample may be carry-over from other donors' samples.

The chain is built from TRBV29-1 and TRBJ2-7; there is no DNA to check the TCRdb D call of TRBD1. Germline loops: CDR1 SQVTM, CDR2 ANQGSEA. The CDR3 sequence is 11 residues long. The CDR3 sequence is CSVHQGYEQYF.

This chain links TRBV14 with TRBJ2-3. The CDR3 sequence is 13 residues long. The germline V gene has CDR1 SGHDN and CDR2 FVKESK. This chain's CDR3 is CASSQGALATQYF.

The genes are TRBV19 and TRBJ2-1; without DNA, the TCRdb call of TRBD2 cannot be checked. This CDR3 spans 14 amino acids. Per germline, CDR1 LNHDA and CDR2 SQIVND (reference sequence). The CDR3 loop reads CASGEGSSYNEQFF.

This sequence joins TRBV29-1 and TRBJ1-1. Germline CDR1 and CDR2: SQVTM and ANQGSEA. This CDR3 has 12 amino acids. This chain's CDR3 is CSVVQINAEAFF. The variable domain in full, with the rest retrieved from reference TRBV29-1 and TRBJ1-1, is SAVISQKPSRDICQRGTSLTIQCQVDSQVTMMFWYRQQPGQSLTLIATANQGSEATYESGFVIDKFPISRPNLTFSTLTVSNMSPEDSSIYLCSVVQINAEAFFGQGTRLTVV.

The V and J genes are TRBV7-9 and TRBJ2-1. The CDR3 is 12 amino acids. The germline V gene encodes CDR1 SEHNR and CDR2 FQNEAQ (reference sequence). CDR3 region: CASSDTGGEQFF.

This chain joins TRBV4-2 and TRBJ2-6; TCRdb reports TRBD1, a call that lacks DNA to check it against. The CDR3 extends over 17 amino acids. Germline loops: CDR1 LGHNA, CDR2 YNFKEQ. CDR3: CASSHGGDLSGANVLTF.

CDR3 region: CASSSTSGINNEQFF. The V call is TRBV7-9, the J call TRBJ2-1; TCRdb selects TRBD1, and the lack of DNA leaves this call unchecked. The CDR3 has 15 residues. Germline CDR1 and CDR2: SEHNR and FQNEAQ (reference sequence).

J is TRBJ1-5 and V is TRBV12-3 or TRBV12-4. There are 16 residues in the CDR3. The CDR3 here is CASSFIGGVSNQPQHF.

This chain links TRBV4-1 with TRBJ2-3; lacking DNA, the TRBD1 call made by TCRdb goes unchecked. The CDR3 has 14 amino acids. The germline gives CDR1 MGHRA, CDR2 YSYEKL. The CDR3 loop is CASSQDAGSDTQYF.

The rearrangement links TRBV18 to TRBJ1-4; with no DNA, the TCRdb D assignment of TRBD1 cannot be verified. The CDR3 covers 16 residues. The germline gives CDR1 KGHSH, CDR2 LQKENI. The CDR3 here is CASSLTGAPTNEKLFF.

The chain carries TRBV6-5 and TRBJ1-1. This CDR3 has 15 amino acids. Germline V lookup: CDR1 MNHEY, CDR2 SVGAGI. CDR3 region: CASSYGVTAGTEAFF.

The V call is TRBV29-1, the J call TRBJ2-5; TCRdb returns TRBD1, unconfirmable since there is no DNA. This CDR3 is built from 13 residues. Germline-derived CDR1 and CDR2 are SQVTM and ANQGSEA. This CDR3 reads CSAPGGNQETQYF.

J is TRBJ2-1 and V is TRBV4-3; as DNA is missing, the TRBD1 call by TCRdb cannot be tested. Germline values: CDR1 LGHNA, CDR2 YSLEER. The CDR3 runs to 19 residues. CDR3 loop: CASSQDVMLGRGIPNEQFF.

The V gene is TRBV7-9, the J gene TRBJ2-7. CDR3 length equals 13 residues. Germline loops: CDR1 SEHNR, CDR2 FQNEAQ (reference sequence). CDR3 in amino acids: CASSLANTYEQYF. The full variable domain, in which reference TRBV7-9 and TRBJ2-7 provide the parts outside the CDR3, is DTGVSQNPRHKITKRGQNVTFRCDPISEHNRLYWYRQTLGQGPEFLTYFQNEAQLEKSRLLSDRFSAERPKGSFSTLEIQRTEQGDSAMYLCASSLANTYEQYFGPGTRLTVT.

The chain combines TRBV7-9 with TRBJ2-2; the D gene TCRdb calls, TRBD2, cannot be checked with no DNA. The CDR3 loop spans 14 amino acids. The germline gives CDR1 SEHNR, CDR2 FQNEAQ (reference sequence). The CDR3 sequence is CAGSRAGLSGELFF.